The 2 T cell receptor beta chains reported below all come from one sample, sequenced in a study of blood T cell repertoires in COVID-19. Here immunoSEQ multiplex PCR was the method, and the copy in TCRdb shows in-frame clones only, minus some. The data contain 450,000 to 500,000 clones, approximately 85% of them singletons. The sample comprised peripheral blood. The receptors here all came from a human donor in a cohort sampled during active COVID-19.

This clone has only one observation. The chain combines TRBV27 with TRBJ1-4; D is perhaps TRBD1 (5 bases). Trimming cost V 5 bases and J 8 bases, with 15 bases left between them. The germline gives CDR1 MNHEY, CDR2 SMNVEV (reference sequence). The CDR3 spans 14 residues. The CDR3 coding sequence is TGTGCCAGCAGTCCATGGGGGACTCGAGAAAAACTGTTTTTT. It specifies CASSPWGTREKLFF.

The CDR3 protein is CASSQQLAGEADTQYF. The CDR3 DNA sequence: TGTGCCAGCAGCCAACAACTAGCGGGAGAGGCAGATACGCAGTATTTT. This chain uses TRBV3-1 (or the pseudogene TRBV3-2) with TRBJ2-3, with TRBD2 matching over 11 bases. Trimming took 2 bases from V and 4 from J; bases not matched to a gene: 5. This CDR3 region has 16 residues. The germline gives CDR1 LGHDT, CDR2 YNNKEL (reference sequence).